This T cell receptor (beta chain) is from a study of response to subunit inactivated influenza vaccine. Study outcomes and limitations: Authors suggested few new T cells are recruited by each seasonal influenza vaccination.

A note on this clonotype: No antigen is known for it.

A single record per CDR3 protein comes from TCRdb applying MiXCR to the RT-PCR reads. The repertoire includes over 400,000 distinct CDR3 sequences, around 13% of them detected once, and approximately 14% sits in the top ten. With 6 bases removed from V and 2 bases from J, the gap between germline ends came to 19 bases. CDR3 length: 15 residues. Germline V gene data show CDR1 as DFQATT and CDR2 as SNEGSKA (reference sequence). This TCR derives from a man aged 45-65 years who received an inactivated influenza vaccine. V is TRBV20-1 and J is TRBJ2-5; D perhaps matches TRBD1 (5 bases). This specimen was PBMCs from blood, taken 45 days after vaccination. In DNA, the CDR3 is TGCAGTGCCAGATCAGGGCGGCGGAGACAAGAGACCCAGTACTTC. This translates into CSARSGRRRQETQYF.